These T cell receptor beta chains were read from a single sample in a study of radiation and T cells in renal cell carcinoma. TCRdb's copy holds only in-frame clones and misses some; the assay was immunoSEQ multiplex PCR. The sample has just under 80,000 clones; around 85% are singletons. The material sequenced was blood, taken from a patient whose treatment included radiotherapy and nephrectomy. The receptors derive from a woman aged 45-59 years with renal cell carcinoma. The CDR3 runs from the conserved cysteine through the conserved F or W.

V gene: TRBV9
CDR3 protein: CASSSTLGHEGGYTF

V gene: TRBV28
CDR3 protein: CASLQGAVEAFF

V gene: TRBV27
CDR3 protein: CASSPRWREVDTQYF

V gene: TRBV15
CDR3 protein: CATSRDLGQPQHF

V gene: TRBV7-2
CDR3 protein: CASSYDGNQPQHF

V gene: TRBV27
CDR3 protein: CASSKQGRTNEQFF

V gene: TRBV4-3
CDR3 protein: CASSQDTYEQYF

V gene: TRBV7-9
CDR3 protein: CASSISTGRDYGYTF

V gene: TRBV6-5
CDR3 protein: CASSRDRGPSYEQYF

V gene: TRBV18
CDR3 protein: CASSPRGGASSYEQYF

V gene: TRBV7-2
CDR3 protein: CASSSSPGNTIYF

V gene: TRBV10-3
CDR3 protein: CATGGTAANMNTEAFF

V gene: TRBV30
CDR3 protein: CAAKPGQHLAKNIQYF

V gene: TRBV10-1
CDR3 protein: CASSESSEPTRETQYF

V gene: TRBV13
CDR3 protein: CASSLGTGLSETQYF

V gene: TRBV6-5
CDR3 protein: CASSTGQGNNEQFF

V gene: TRBV7-9
CDR3 protein: CASSLGDPAVETQYF

V gene: TRBV19
CDR3 protein: CASEDGGGYTF

V gene: TRBV7-2
CDR3 protein: CASSGGRANEQFF

V gene: TRBV28
CDR3 protein: CASSDERGAGSTEAFF

V gene: TRBV4-3
CDR3 protein: CASSQDLMRVGTGELFF

V gene: TRBV25-1
CDR3 protein: CASSEGYGGTSGNTIYF

V gene: TRBV2
CDR3 protein: CASSVSGYNEQFF

V gene: TRBV9
CDR3 protein: CASSVDRSGYGYTF

V gene: TRBV2
CDR3 protein: CASSGDPTGAFF

V gene: TRBV9
CDR3 protein: CANFCGGEGTDTQYF